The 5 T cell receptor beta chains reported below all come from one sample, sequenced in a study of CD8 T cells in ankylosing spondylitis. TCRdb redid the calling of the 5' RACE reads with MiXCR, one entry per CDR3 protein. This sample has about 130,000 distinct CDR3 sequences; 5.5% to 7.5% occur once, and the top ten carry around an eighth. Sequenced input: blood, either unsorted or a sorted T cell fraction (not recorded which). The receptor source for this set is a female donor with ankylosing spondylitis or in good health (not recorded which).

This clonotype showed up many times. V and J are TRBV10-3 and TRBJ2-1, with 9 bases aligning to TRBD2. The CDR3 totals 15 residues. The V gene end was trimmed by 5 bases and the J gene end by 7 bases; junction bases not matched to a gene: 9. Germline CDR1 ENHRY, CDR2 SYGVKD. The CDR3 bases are TGTGCCATCAGTCTAGCGGGGCCGGACGGGAATGAGCAGTTCTTC. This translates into CAISLAGPDGNEQFF.

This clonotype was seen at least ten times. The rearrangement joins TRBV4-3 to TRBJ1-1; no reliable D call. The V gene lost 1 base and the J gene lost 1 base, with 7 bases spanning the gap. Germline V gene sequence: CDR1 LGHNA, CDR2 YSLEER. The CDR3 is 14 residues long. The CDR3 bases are TGCGCCAGCAGCCAAGCCTGGGCGAACACTGAAGCTTTCTTT. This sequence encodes CASSQAWANTEAFF.

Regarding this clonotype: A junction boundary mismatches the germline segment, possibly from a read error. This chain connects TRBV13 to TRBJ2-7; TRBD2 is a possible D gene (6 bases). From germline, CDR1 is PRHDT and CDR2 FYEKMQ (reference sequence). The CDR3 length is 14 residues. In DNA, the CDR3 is TGTGCCAGCAGCGCCGGGACTTTTAGATCCGAGCAGTGCTTC. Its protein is CASSAGTFRSEQCF.

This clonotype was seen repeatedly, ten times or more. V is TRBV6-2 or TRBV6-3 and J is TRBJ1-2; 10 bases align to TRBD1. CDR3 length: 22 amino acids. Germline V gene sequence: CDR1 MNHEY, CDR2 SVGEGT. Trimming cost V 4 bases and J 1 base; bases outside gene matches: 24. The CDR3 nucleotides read TGTGCCAGCAGTTCCCACCCCGGGACAGGGGCGAATGATGACTACGTTAACTATGGCTACACCTTC. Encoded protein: CASSSHPGTGANDDYVNYGYTF.

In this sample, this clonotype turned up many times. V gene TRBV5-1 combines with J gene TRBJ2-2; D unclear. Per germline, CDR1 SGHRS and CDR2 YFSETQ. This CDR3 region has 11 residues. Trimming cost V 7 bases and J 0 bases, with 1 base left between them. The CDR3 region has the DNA TGCGCCAGCTCGAACACCGGGGAGCTGTTTTTT. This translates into CASSNTGELFF.